The 13 T cell receptor beta chains listed next were all sequenced from one sample in a study of early T cells in non-severe SARS-CoV-2 infection. TCRdb reanalysed the 5' RACE reads using MiXCR and keeps one entry per CDR3 protein. The sample includes 36,000 or so distinct CDR3 sequences, under 4.5% of them seen just once. The sequencing input was whole blood. These receptors were obtained from an adult who was a healthcare worker with PCR-confirmed SARS-CoV-2 infection or an uninfected control (not recorded which).

This sequence joins TRBV12-3 or TRBV12-4 and TRBJ2-7, with 7 bases lining up with TRBD1. The junction had 9 bases not matched to a gene; V was cut back by 8 bases and J by 2 bases. The CDR3 loop spans 14 amino acids. In nucleotides, the CDR3 is TGTGCCAGCGCCCTACAGGGGCTTACCTACGAGCAGTACTTC. This gives the protein CASALQGLTYEQYF.

Many counts were recorded for this clonotype. This chain joins TRBV5-1 and TRBJ2-1; no definite D call. The CDR3 is made up of 16 amino acids. The V end was cut by 4 bases, the J end by 0 bases, with 14 bases between. Germline values: CDR1 SGHRS, CDR2 YFSETQ. The CDR3 here is CASSPTPSSSYNEQFF. Here the CDR3 DNA reads TGCGCCAGCAGCCCAACGCCTAGTAGCTCCTACAATGAGCAGTTCTTC.

This clonotype was counted many times. The V call is TRBV6-5, the J call TRBJ2-1; TRBD1 is a possible D gene (6 bases). The CDR3 has 14 amino acids. Trimming took 4 bases from V and 8 from J, leaving 15 bases between them. Germline V gene data show CDR1 as MNHEY and CDR2 as SVGAGI. The CDR3 protein is CASSWHRVGDEQFF. Here the CDR3 DNA reads TGTGCCAGCAGTTGGCACAGGGTCGGGGATGAGCAGTTCTTC.

This clonotype occurred many times. This chain connects TRBV6-1 to TRBJ2-5; TRBD1 or TRBD2 may be the D gene (5 bases each). The germline V gene has CDR1 MNHNS and CDR2 SASEGT. This CDR3 has 14 amino acids. The germline V and J ends were trimmed by 2 bases and 8 bases, with 15 bases remaining between them. Written as DNA, the CDR3 is TGTGCCAGCAGTGAATCGAGGGGCCCATCTACCCAGTACTTC. This encodes CASSESRGPSTQYF.

This clonotype occurred many times. The chain employs TRBV29-1 and TRBJ2-1; no definite D call. The CDR3 spans 14 residues. CDR1 and CDR2 from the germline V gene are SQVTM and ANQGSEA. V lost 5 bases to trimming and J lost 8 bases, with 19 bases between them. CDR3 protein: CSVKVKRSWDEQFF. Written as DNA, the CDR3 is TGCAGCGTTAAGGTGAAACGGAGTTGGGATGAGCAGTTCTTC.

This clonotype has just a few counts. The J gene is TRBJ2-4, the V gene TRBV12-3 or TRBV12-4, with TRBD1 identical over 9 bases. V shed 7 bases, J shed 0 bases, and the junction held 4 bases outside the gene matches. This CDR3 is 15 amino acids long. The DNA for the CDR3 is TGTGCCAGCACACAGGGGGCCCTAGCCAAAAACATTCAGTACTTC. Translated: CASTQGALAKNIQYF.

Ten or more counts support this clonotype. V gene TRBV5-1 combines with J gene TRBJ1-2; 7 bases agree with TRBD1. The CDR3 sequence is 16 residues long. Trimming removed 3 bases from V and 3 bases from J; junction bases left unmatched: 11. Germline CDR1 reads SGHRS; CDR2 reads YFSETQ. The chain's CDR3 is CASSWDRKKKDYGYTF. Written as DNA, the CDR3 is TGCGCCAGCAGCTGGGACAGAAAAAAAAAGGACTATGGCTACACCTTC.

This clonotype was seen many times. V and J are TRBV28 and TRBJ1-2; no definite D call. The CDR3 covers 12 residues. Trimming took off 6 bases at V and 2 bases at J, with 7 bases between the two ends. CDR1 is MDHEN and CDR2 is SYDVKM in the germline V gene. The CDR3 reads CASRAGNYGYTF. The DNA of the CDR3 is TGTGCCAGCAGAGCAGGAAACTATGGCTACACCTTC.

This clonotype was counted between two and nine times. The rearrangement joins TRBV7-9 to TRBJ2-1, with TRBD1 identical over 9 bases. Unmatched junction bases numbered 1, after V lost 5 bases and J lost 5 bases. CDR1 and CDR2 from the germline V gene are SEHNR and FQNEAQ (reference sequence). The CDR3 consists of 13 residues. DNA of the CDR3: TGTGCCAGCAGCCGGACAGGGGACAATGAGCAGTTCTTC. This gives the protein CASSRTGDNEQFF.

Relative to its sample, this clonotype is medium-sized. The chain carries TRBV20-1 and TRBJ2-2, with 7 bases lining up with TRBD1. V was pared by 1 base and J by 3 bases, with 5 bases of the junction left unmatched. This CDR3 is 15 amino acids long. Germline CDR1 reads DFQATT; CDR2 reads SNEGSKA (reference sequence). The DNA of the CDR3 is TGCAGTGCTAGAGCCCTCACAGGGGACACCGGGGAGCTGTTTTTT. It specifies CSARALTGDTGELFF.

Remarks on this clonotype: The junction departs from germline at one end; a sequencing error may be responsible. The rearrangement joins TRBV28 to TRBJ2-3, with D possibly matching TRBD2 (5 bases). Germline V gene sequence: CDR1 MDHEN, CDR2 SYDVKM. This CDR3 region has 14 residues. The CDR3 bases are TGTACCAGCATCCCTTACGGGGTAACAGATACGCAGTATTTT. Translation gives CTSIPYGVTDTQYF. Filled out from reference TRBV28 and TRBJ2-3, the complete variable domain reads DVKVTQSSRYLVKRTGEKVFLECVQDMDHENMFWYRQDPGLGLRLIYFSYDVKMKEKGDIPEGYSVSREKKERFSLILESASTNQTSMYLCTSIPYGVTDTQYFGPGTRLTVL.

The sample holds many counts of this clonotype. The chain joins TRBV19 to TRBJ2-3; TRBD2 aligns across 10 bases. After removal of 6 bases from V and 4 bases from J, the junction contained 10 bases not matched to a gene. Germline CDR1 and CDR2: LNHDA and SQIVND (reference sequence). There are 16 residues in the CDR3. CDR3 sequence reads: CASRPSGREKSDTQYF. CDR3 sequence (DNA): TGTGCCAGTAGACCGAGCGGGAGGGAAAAATCAGATACGCAGTATTTT.

On this clonotype itself: One base away lies a much larger clone, so this may be a sequencing read error. The genes are TRBV5-1 and TRBJ2-2; 12 bases match TRBD1. CDR1 and CDR2 (germline): SGHRS, YFSETQ. The CDR3 sequence is 16 residues long. Written as DNA, the CDR3 is TGCGCCAGCAGCTTCATAGGGACAGGGGGCACCAGGGAGCTGTTTTTT. Translated, it gives CASSFIGTGGTRELFF.